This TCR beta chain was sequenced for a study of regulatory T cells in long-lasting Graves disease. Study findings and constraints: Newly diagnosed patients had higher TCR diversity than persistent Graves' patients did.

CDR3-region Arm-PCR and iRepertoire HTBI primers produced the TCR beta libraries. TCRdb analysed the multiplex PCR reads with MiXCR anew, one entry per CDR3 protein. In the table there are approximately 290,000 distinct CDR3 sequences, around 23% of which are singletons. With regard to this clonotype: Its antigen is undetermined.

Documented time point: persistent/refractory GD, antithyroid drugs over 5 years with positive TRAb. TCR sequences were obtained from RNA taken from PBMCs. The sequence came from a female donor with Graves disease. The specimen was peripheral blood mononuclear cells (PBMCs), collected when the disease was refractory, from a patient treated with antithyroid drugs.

CDR3 residues: CADRVNTEAFF. The CDR3 bases are TGTGCAGACAGGGTGAACACTGAAGCTTTCTTT. This chain joins TRBV5-6 and TRBJ1-1; 7 bases agree with TRBD1. CDR3 length: 11 amino acids. CDR1 is SGHDT, CDR2 YYEEEE, per germline.